The T cell receptor (beta chain) under discussion was sequenced for a study of response to subunit inactivated influenza vaccine. Study-level results: There was a suggestion from the authors that each seasonal influenza vaccination recruits few new T cells.

Germline values: CDR1 MNHEY, CDR2 SVGEGT. V was cut by 5 bases and J by 12 bases, with 20 bases left in between. CDR3 length: 14 residues. In its sample, this clonotype was seen a few times. Its antigen is undetermined. TCRdb passed the RT-PCR reads through MiXCR, listing each CDR3 protein once. The table includes fewer than 700,000 distinct CDR3 sequences, roughly 13% detected once. The chain is built from TRBV6-2 or TRBV6-3 and TRBJ1-5, with a weak D call TRBD1 (6 bases). This sequence was found in a man aged 45-65 years who received an inactivated influenza vaccine. The material sequenced was PBMCs from blood, taken about 6 weeks after vaccination. Written as DNA, the CDR3 is TGTGCCAGCAGTCAACTCGGACAGAACGAGGGCCAGCATTTT. Encoded protein: CASSQLGQNEGQHF.